Listed below are T cell receptor beta chains from one sample, sequenced in a study of regulatory T cells in long-lasting Graves disease. TCRdb re-analysed the multiplex PCR reads in MiXCR, keeping a single row per CDR3 protein. Among about 320,000 distinct CDR3 sequences listed, over 15% were seen once. The sample was peripheral blood mononuclear cells (PBMCs), taken at new diagnosis, from a patient treated with antithyroid drugs. These receptors were obtained from a female donor with Graves disease. The CDR3 runs from the conserved cysteine through the conserved F or W. A D gene is named only where the DNA matches it firmly. Clone size is not always given. Where it is, it says once, few, many or a class for expanded clones.

TRBD2,TRBJ2-1,many,TRBV28,CASDGLAGLGEQFF,TGTGCCAGCGACGGACTAGCGGGACTAGGGGAGCAGTTCTTC
TRBD1,TRBJ2-3,.,TRBV11-2,CASSFGQGLTDTQYF,TGTGCCAGCAGCTTCGGACAGGGCCTCACAGATACGCAGTATTTT
.,TRBJ1-1,.,TRBV30,CAWSAVQWNTEAFF,TGTGCCTGGAGTGCCGTGCAATGGAACACTGAAGCTTTCTTT
TRBD1,TRBJ2-5,many,TRBV19,CASGDRSEETQYF,TGTGCCAGTGGGGACAGGTCCGAAGAGACCCAGTACTTC
TRBD1,TRBJ2-2,.,TRBV10-3,CAISYIWTGSTGELFF,TGTGCCATCAGTTATATCTGGACAGGGAGCACCGGGGAGCTGTTTTTT
.,TRBJ1-2,many,TRBV28,CASRPTTYGYTF,TGTGCCAGCAGGCCGACAACCTATGGCTACACCTTC
.,TRBJ2-3,.,TRBV7-9,CASSSRDMDKYF,TGTGCCAGCAGCTCCCGGGACATGGACAAGTATTTT
.,TRBJ1-1,many,TRBV28,CASSPPRVSTEAFF,TGTGCCAGCAGTCCCCCCAGGGTTAGCACTGAAGCTTTCTTT
.,TRBJ2-7,many,TRBV5-5,CASRRGLNEQYF,TGTGCCAGCAGGAGGGGTTTGAACGAGCAGTACTTC
.,TRBJ1-2,many,TRBV15,CATSRDYDSIYGYTF,TGTGCCACCAGCAGAGATTACGACAGTATTTATGGCTACACCTTC
TRBD2,TRBJ2-1,many,TRBV2,CASSETSGRDEQFF,TGTGCCAGCAGTGAAACTAGCGGGAGAGATGAGCAGTTCTTC
TRBD2,TRBJ2-1,.,TRBV11-2,CASSLDPLAGGKQFF,TGTGCCAGCAGCTTAGATCCCCTAGCGGGTGGAAAGCAGTTCTTC
TRBD1,TRBJ1-5,many,TRBV5-8,CASSHRQGGWVGQPQHF,TGTGCCAGCAGCCATCGACAGGGTGGCTGGGTCGGTCAGCCCCAGCATTTT
.,TRBJ2-5,many,TRBV18,CASSPGQIQETQYF,TGTGCCAGCTCACCGGGGCAAATCCAAGAGACCCAGTACTTC
.,TRBJ1-1,.,TRBV2,CASNRDSKNTEAFF,TGTGCCAGCAATCGCGACAGTAAGAACACTGAAGCTTTCTTT
.,TRBJ2-7,few,TRBV24-1,CATSDSGSSYEQYF,TGTGCCACCAGTGATTCGGGCAGCTCCTACGAGCAGTACTTC
.,TRBJ1-5,many,TRBV12-3/TRBV12-4,CASNKQVNQPQHF,TGTGCCAGCAACAAACAGGTCAATCAGCCCCAGCATTTT
TRBD1,TRBJ2-7,many,TRBV10-3,CAISESDRVSRSSYEQYF,TGTGCCATCAGTGAGTCAGACAGGGTCTCTAGATCCTCCTACGAGCAGTACTTC
.,TRBJ1-4,many,TRBV20-1,CSASRPGGGEKLFF,TGCAGTGCTAGCCGACCCGGGGGAGGTGAAAAACTGTTTTTT
TRBD2,TRBJ2-3,many,TRBV24-1,CATSDFPDLAGVPDTQYF,TGTGCCACCAGTGATTTTCCCGACCTAGCGGGAGTCCCAGATACGCAGTATTTT
TRBD2,TRBJ2-3,.,TRBV11-3,CASSFVGLAHSTDTQYF,TGTGCCAGCAGCTTCGTCGGACTAGCACATAGCACAGATACGCAGTATTTT
TRBD1,TRBJ2-2,.,TRBV29-1,CSVEDGRGLTGELFF,TGCAGCGTTGAAGACGGCAGGGGGCTAACCGGGGAGCTGTTTTTT
.,TRBJ2-1,few,TRBV19,CASSIGNNEQFF,TGTGCCAGTAGTATAGGGAACAATGAGCAGTTCTTC
TRBD2,TRBJ2-1,.,TRBV11-3,CASSLKSGSFYNEQFF,TGTGCCAGCAGCTTAAAGAGCGGGAGTTTCTACAATGAGCAGTTCTTC
TRBD2,TRBJ2-1,many,TRBV11-3,CASSSRTSGSREQFF,TGTGCCAGCAGCTCGAGGACTAGCGGGAGCAGGGAGCAGTTCTTC
TRBD2,TRBJ2-7,many,TRBV5-1,CASSLASGGTSSYEQYF,TGCGCCAGCAGCTTGGCTAGCGGCGGGACGAGCTCCTACGAGCAGTACTTC
.,TRBJ1-1,many,TRBV3-1,CASSQERRAFF,TGTGCCAGCAGCCAAGAAAGGAGAGCTTTCTTT
.,TRBJ1-5,few,TRBV19,CASTSFRGGLGDQPQHF,TGTGCCAGTACCTCATTCAGAGGAGGCTTGGGCGATCAGCCCCAGCATTTT
.,TRBJ1-2,many,TRBV19,CASSSGQSNYGYTF,TGTGCCAGTAGTTCAGGACAGTCTAACTATGGCTACACCTTC
.,TRBJ2-1,once,TRBV20-1,CSAREGNSHEQFF,TGCAGTGCTAGAGAGGGGAATAGCCATGAGCAGTTCTTC
TRBD2,TRBJ2-5,.,TRBV2,CASSEPGEGGIETQYF,TGTGCCAGCTCCGAGCCGGGGGAGGGTGGTATAGAGACCCAGTACTTC